A single sample gave rise to the 13 T cell receptor beta chains below, sequenced in a study of monozygotic twins with inflammatory bowel disease. From the 5' RACE reads, TCRdb lists one entry per CDR3 protein and no DNA. Its listing shows a few hundred thousand distinct CDR3 sequences. The sequencing input was blood. The receptors derive from a human donor with ulcerative colitis or Crohn's disease, or a healthy co-twin of an affected twin (not recorded which).

This rearrangement joins TRBV18 to TRBJ2-7; TCRdb outputs TRBD1, but without DNA this stays unchecked. There are 14 residues in the CDR3. Germline loops: CDR1 KGHSH, CDR2 LQKENI. The CDR3 sequence: CASSRGTGVAEQYF. Full variable domain (remainder filled in from reference TRBV18 and TRBJ2-7): NAGVMQNPRHLVRRRGQEARLRCSPMKGHSHVYWYRQLPEEGLKFMVYLQKENIIDESGMPKERFSAEFPKEGPSILRIQQVVRGDSAAYFCASSRGTGVAEQYFGPGTRLTVT.

V gene TRBV20-1 combines with J gene TRBJ2-3; TCRdb proposes TRBD1, but this gene call is untestable without DNA. CDR3 length: 14 residues. CDR1 is DFQATT and CDR2 is SNEGSKA in the germline V gene (reference sequence). This CDR3 is CSASDVPYADTQYF.

The chain couples TRBV5-6 to TRBJ2-1; TCRdb outputs TRBD2, but without DNA this stays unchecked. The CDR3 is 16 amino acids. The germline V gene encodes CDR1 SGHDT and CDR2 YYEEEE. The CDR3 reads CASSPVSGGSYNEQFF.

The chain is built from TRBV7-2 and TRBJ2-1. The germline gives CDR1 SGHTA, CDR2 FQGNSA. The CDR3 loop spans 13 amino acids. The CDR3 reads CASSLEYISEQFF.

The CDR3 here is CASRSQGPSTDTQYF. This chain joins TRBV5-1 and TRBJ2-3; without DNA, the TCRdb call of TRBD1 cannot be checked. There are 15 residues in the CDR3. The germline V gene encodes CDR1 SGHRS and CDR2 YFSETQ.

The chain has TRBV7-2 and TRBJ2-2; as DNA is missing, the TRBD1 call by TCRdb cannot be tested. The CDR3 runs 14 residues. The germline gives CDR1 SGHTA, CDR2 FQGNSA. This CDR3 is CASSPGRSNGELFF.

The chain has TRBV5-1 and TRBJ2-3; there is no DNA to check the TCRdb D call of TRBD2. The CDR3 is 16 amino acids. The germline V gene has CDR1 SGHRS and CDR2 YFSETQ. The CDR3 region is CASSFPRRGETYTQYF.

The chain's CDR3 is CASSPQPGELFF. V and J are TRBV12-3 or TRBV12-4 and TRBJ2-2. This CDR3 region has 12 residues.

V is TRBV7-2 and J is TRBJ2-2. Germline V gene lookup returns CDR1 SGHTA and CDR2 FQGNSA. The CDR3 covers 13 residues. The CDR3 region is CASSLLHSGELFF.

The rearrangement uses TRBV6-2 or TRBV6-3 and TRBJ2-1; TCRdb picks TRBD2, but there is no DNA to check that call. The CDR3 is 15 amino acids. Germline assignment: CDR1 MNHEY and CDR2 SVGEGT. The CDR3 sequence: CASSAFGLTYNEQFF.

The V call is TRBV27, the J call TRBJ2-6; TCRdb calls TRBD1, which cannot be checked without DNA. There are 19 residues in the CDR3. Germline CDR1 is MNHEY and CDR2 is SMNVEV (reference sequence). CDR3 region: CASSFAGTGGFSGANVLTF.

V usage is TRBV6-5 and J usage is TRBJ2-7; the TCRdb D gene call, TRBD1, has no DNA to confirm it. CDR3 size: 15 residues. The germline gives CDR1 MNHEY, CDR2 SVGAGI. This CDR3 is CASSYISQGAYEQYF.

The gene calls are TRBV4-1 and TRBJ2-2; TCRdb calls TRBD2, which cannot be checked without DNA. CDR1 MGHRA and CDR2 YSYEKL come from the germline V gene. This CDR3 contains 18 residues. This CDR3 is CASSQRMTSGSSGGELFF.